Below are 21 T cell receptor beta chains sequenced from a single sample in a study of T-cell memory formation after mild COVID-19. TCRdb ran MiXCR on the 5' RACE reads and lists one entry per CDR3 protein. The table records 450,000 to 700,000 distinct CDR3 sequences, more than 15% of them present only once. The source material was PBMCs or a T cell subset sorted from them (not recorded which). All receptors come from an adult woman who had mild COVID-19 (a few samples of this study predate the infection). Cell type and time point are not known.

This clonotype was picked up a small number of times. The V and J genes are TRBV5-1 and TRBJ2-7, with D unresolved. Deletions cut 5 bases from V and 3 bases from J, with 9 bases between. The CDR3 is 12 amino acids. The germline gives CDR1 SGHRS, CDR2 YFSETQ. The CDR3 DNA is TGCGCCAGCAGGGCTGAGAACTACGAGCAGTACTTC. It encodes CASRAENYEQYF.

This clonotype was seen repeatedly, ten times or more. The genes are TRBV10-3 and TRBJ1-1, with 7 bases aligning to TRBD1. The germline V gene encodes CDR1 ENHRY and CDR2 SYGVKD. This CDR3 is 13 amino acids long. The V segment lost 6 bases and the J segment 1 base; nucleotides outside the gene matches: 2. The CDR3, as DNA: TGTGCCATCAGGGGGACAGAGAACACTGAAGCTTTCTTT. It is translated as CAIRGTENTEAFF.

This clonotype was counted between two and nine times. The genes are TRBV12-3 or TRBV12-4 and TRBJ2-5, with a possible D match to TRBD1 (5 bases). The CDR3 has 16 residues. Trimming shortened V by 3 bases and J by 5 bases, and 19 bases separated the two germline ends. Here the CDR3 DNA reads TGTGCCAGCAGTTTGGGGCAGGGTGGAATTATGGAGACCCAGTACTTC. Encoded protein: CASSLGQGGIMETQYF.

For the CDR3, the DNA is TGCGCCAGCAGCTTGGTTCTCATGTACAATGAGCAGTTCTTC. Its translation: CASSLVLMYNEQFF. The gene calls are TRBV5-1 and TRBJ2-1, with D uncertain. The germline gives CDR1 SGHRS, CDR2 YFSETQ. CDR3 length: 14 residues. The V and J ends lost 0 bases and 4 bases respectively, with 8 bases between them.

The rearrangement joins TRBV18 to TRBJ2-7, with D perhaps matching TRBD2 (5 bases). Germline CDR1 and CDR2: KGHSH and LQKENI. The CDR3 is 13 amino acids. Deletions cut 3 bases from V and 3 bases from J, with 9 bases between. The CDR3 sequence is CASSPGDYYEQYF. CDR3 nucleotides: TGTGCCAGCTCACCGGGAGATTACTACGAGCAGTACTTC. Variable domain in full (rest from reference TRBV18 and TRBJ2-7): NAGVMQNPRHLVRRRGQEARLRCSPMKGHSHVYWYRQLPEEGLKFMVYLQKENIIDESGMPKERFSAEFPKEGPSILRIQQVVRGDSAAYFCASSPGDYYEQYFGPGTRLTVT.

The V and J genes are TRBV4-1 and TRBJ2-7; a weak D match, TRBD1 (5 bases). This CDR3 has 17 amino acids. Trimming removed 2 bases at V and 1 base at J, with 18 bases between. Germline V gene sequence: CDR1 MGHRA, CDR2 YSYEKL. In DNA form, the CDR3 reads TGCGCCAGCAGCCAAAGTGGTACGGTGGCAGGGTCCTACGAGCAGTACTTC. Protein product: CASSQSGTVAGSYEQYF.

This clonotype was observed a handful of times. V usage is TRBV9 and J usage is TRBJ1-1; TRBD1 matches at 7 bases. J was trimmed by 10 bases and V by 3 bases; bases with no gene match: 12. The germline V gene encodes CDR1 SGDLS and CDR2 YYNGEE. This CDR3 is built from 14 residues. The CDR3 here is CASSARTGLDSAFF. DNA for the CDR3: TGTGCCAGCAGCGCCCGGACAGGACTCGACTCAGCTTTCTTT.

This clonotype was seen a few times. V and J are TRBV6-5 and TRBJ2-3; the D gene is possibly TRBD1 (6 bases). Trimming shortened V by 4 bases and J by 2 bases, and 16 bases separated the two germline ends. Germline V lookup: CDR1 MNHEY, CDR2 SVGAGI. The CDR3 has 16 amino acids. The CDR3 nucleotides read TGTGCCAGCAGTTTATCGGGACATAGTACCACAGATACGCAGTATTTT. Translation: CASSLSGHSTTDTQYF.

The chain has TRBV30 and TRBJ1-5; no definite D call. The V gene lost 0 bases and the J gene lost 9 bases, with 6 bases spanning the gap. CDR1 and CDR2 from the germline V gene are GTSNPN and SVGIG (reference sequence). The CDR3 sequence is 11 residues long. CDR3 sequence: CAWSVRGPQHF. CDR3 sequence (DNA): TGTGCCTGGAGTGTACGGGGGCCCCAGCATTTT.

This clonotype was seen more than once but under ten times. The rearrangement joins TRBV20-1 to TRBJ2-2; the match to TRBD2 covers 10 bases. V lost 5 bases to trimming and J lost 5 bases; unmatched junction nucleotides: 11. Germline values: CDR1 DFQATT, CDR2 SNEGSKA (reference sequence). The CDR3 contains 16 residues. The CDR3 DNA follows: TGCAGTGCTCGATCTAGCGGGAGACCGAGGACCGGGGAGCTGTTTTTT. Translated, it gives CSARSSGRPRTGELFF.

The chain uses TRBV24-1 and TRBJ2-3; 7 nucleotides match TRBD2. Germline V gene sequence: CDR1 KGHDR, CDR2 SFDVKD. Trimming took 4 bases from V and 0 from J; bases not matched to a gene: 6. The CDR3 loop spans 16 amino acids. Here the CDR3 reads CATSEEGTTSTDTQYF. The CDR3 coding sequence is TGTGCCACCAGTGAGGAAGGGACTACAAGCACAGATACGCAGTATTTT.

The chain links TRBV6-1 to TRBJ1-5; the D is unclear. V was clipped by 3 bases and J by 3 bases, with 3 bases between them. Germline CDR1 is MNHNS and CDR2 is SASEGT. The CDR3 loop spans 12 amino acids. In nucleotides, the CDR3 is TGTGCCAGCAGTGAGGTCAATCAGCCCCAGCATTTT. Its protein is CASSEVNQPQHF.

The chain recombines TRBV7-9 with TRBJ1-4; D gene unclear. V was clipped by 4 bases and J by 6 bases, with 12 bases between them. CDR1 is SEHNR, CDR2 FQNEAQ, per germline (reference sequence). The CDR3 loop spans 14 amino acids. DNA of the CDR3: TGTGCCAGCAGCTACGGTGCGAGCGATGAAAAACTGTTTTTT. Its protein product is CASSYGASDEKLFF.

This clonotype has only a few counts. This chain uses TRBV2 with TRBJ2-3; 8 bases map to TRBD1. Germline CDR1 reads SNHLY; CDR2 reads FYNNEI. The CDR3 has 14 amino acids. Losses at the gene ends were 6 bases for V and 4 bases for J; bases not matched to a gene: 6. This chain's CDR3 is CASRATTGADTQYF. CDR3 nucleotide sequence: TGTGCCAGCAGGGCCACGACAGGGGCAGATACGCAGTATTTT.

J is TRBJ2-4 and V is TRBV11-1; TRBD1 agrees at 10 bases. Germline CDR1 SGHAT, CDR2 FQDESV (reference sequence). After removal of 5 bases from V and 0 bases from J, the junction contained 10 bases not matched to a gene. This CDR3 has 18 amino acids. CDR3 coding DNA: TGTGCCAGCAGCGCCCGGGACAGGGGCCGTTTAGCCAAAAACATTCAGTACTTC. Its translation: CASSARDRGRLAKNIQYF.

The chain carries TRBV20-1 and TRBJ2-7, with TRBD1 identical over 10 bases. The ends lost 2 bases at V and 5 bases at J; junction bases unmatched: 12. CDR1 is DFQATT, CDR2 SNEGSKA, per germline (reference sequence). The CDR3 totals 16 residues. The chain's CDR3 is CSARYYGWTGGDEQYF. The CDR3 bases are TGCAGTGCTAGATATTACGGTTGGACAGGGGGAGACGAGCAGTACTTC.

The chain is built from TRBV5-1 and TRBJ2-7, with 12 positions matching TRBD2. V was clipped by 3 bases and J by 0 bases; unmatched bases: 4. Looked up from germline, CDR1 is SGHRS and CDR2 is YFSETQ. This CDR3 has 16 amino acids. CDR3 protein: CASSSTSGRPSYEQYF. DNA for the CDR3: TGCGCCAGCAGCTCCACTAGCGGGAGGCCCTCCTACGAGCAGTACTTC.

This sequence joins TRBV6-2 or TRBV6-3 and TRBJ2-1, with 12 bases aligning to TRBD2. Germline trimming cut 10 bases from V and 9 bases from J; bases unmatched to any gene: 10. CDR3 length equals 14 residues. CDR1 is MNHEY, CDR2 SVGEGT, per germline. CDR3 bases: TGTGCCACCCGGACTAGCGGGACTAGGGGTGAGCAGTTCTTC. Translated, it gives CATRTSGTRGEQFF.

V is TRBV7-2 and J is TRBJ2-3, with 9 bases identical to TRBD1. After removal of 5 bases from V and 4 bases from J, the junction contained 7 bases not matched to a gene. The CDR3 contains 15 residues. From germline, CDR1 is SGHTA and CDR2 FQGNSA. The CDR3 bases are TGTGCCAGCAGCGCTCTGGGACAGGGATCAGATACGCAGTATTTT. It translates to CASSALGQGSDTQYF.

The genes are TRBV4-3 and TRBJ1-2; D is ambiguous. CDR3 length: 15 amino acids. Germline loops: CDR1 LGHNA, CDR2 YSLEER. V dropped 0 bases and J dropped 4 bases, with 12 bases sitting between them. CDR3 in amino acids: CASSQDQVVRYGYTF. CDR3 DNA: TGCGCCAGCAGCCAAGATCAGGTGGTCCGCTATGGCTACACCTTC.

The chain uses TRBV27 and TRBJ2-5, with D possibly TRBD2 on 5 matching bases. CDR1 and CDR2 from the germline V gene are MNHEY and SMNVEV (reference sequence). CDR3 length: 14 residues. The ends were cut back, 6 bases at V and 5 bases at J, with 16 bases in the middle. The CDR3 DNA follows: TGTGCCAGCAGAAGAACAAACGTAGCGGAGACCCAGTACTTC. Translating it yields CASRRTNVAETQYF.